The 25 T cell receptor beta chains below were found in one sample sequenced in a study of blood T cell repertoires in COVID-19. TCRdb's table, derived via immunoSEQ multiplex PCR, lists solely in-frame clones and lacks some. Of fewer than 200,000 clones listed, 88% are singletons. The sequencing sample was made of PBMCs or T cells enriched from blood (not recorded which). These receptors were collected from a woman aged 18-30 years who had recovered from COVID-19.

The CDR3 protein is CASSQGDRFYEQYF. The CDR3, as DNA: TGTGCCAGCAGCCAAGGGGACAGGTTCTACGAGCAGTACTTC. The chain joins TRBV6-5 to TRBJ2-7; 8 bases fit TRBD1. This CDR3 contains 14 residues. In germline, CDR1 is MNHEY, CDR2 SVGAGI. V trimming: 6 bases; J trimming: 3 bases; junction bases outside the gene matches: 7.

The CDR3, as DNA: TGTGCCAGCAGTTTCCTCGGACAGGGGGCCTACGAGCAGTACTTC. Translation: CASSFLGQGAYEQYF. The genes are TRBV28 and TRBJ2-7; TRBD1 agrees at 10 bases. The CDR3 consists of 15 residues. Germline assignment: CDR1 MDHEN and CDR2 SYDVKM. Unmatched junction bases numbered 4, after V lost 3 bases and J lost 2 bases.

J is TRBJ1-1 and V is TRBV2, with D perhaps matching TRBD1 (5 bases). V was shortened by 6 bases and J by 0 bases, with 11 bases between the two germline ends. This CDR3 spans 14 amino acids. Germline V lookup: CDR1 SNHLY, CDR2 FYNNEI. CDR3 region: CASSLTDLNTEAFF. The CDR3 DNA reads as TGTGCCAGCAGCTTGACAGACTTGAACACTGAAGCTTTCTTT.

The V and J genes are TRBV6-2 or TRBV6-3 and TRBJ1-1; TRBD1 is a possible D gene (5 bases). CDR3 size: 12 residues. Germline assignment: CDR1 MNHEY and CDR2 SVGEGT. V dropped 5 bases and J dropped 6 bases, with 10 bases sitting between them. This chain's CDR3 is CASSQGVPEAFF. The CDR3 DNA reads TGTGCCAGCAGTCAGGGTGTACCTGAAGCTTTCTTT.

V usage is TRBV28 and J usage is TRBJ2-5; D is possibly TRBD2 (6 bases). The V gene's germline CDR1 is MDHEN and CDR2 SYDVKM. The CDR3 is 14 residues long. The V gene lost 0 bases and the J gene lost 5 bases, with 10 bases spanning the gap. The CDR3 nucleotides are TGTGCCAGCAGTTTATGGGCCGGGGGTGAGACCCAGTACTTC. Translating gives CASSLWAGGETQYF.

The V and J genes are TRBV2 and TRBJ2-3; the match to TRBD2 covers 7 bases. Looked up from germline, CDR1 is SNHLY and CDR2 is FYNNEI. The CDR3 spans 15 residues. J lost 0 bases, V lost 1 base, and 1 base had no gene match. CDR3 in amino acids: CASSEVGGSTDTQYF. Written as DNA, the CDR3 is TGTGCCAGCAGTGAAGTGGGAGGGAGCACAGATACGCAGTATTTT.

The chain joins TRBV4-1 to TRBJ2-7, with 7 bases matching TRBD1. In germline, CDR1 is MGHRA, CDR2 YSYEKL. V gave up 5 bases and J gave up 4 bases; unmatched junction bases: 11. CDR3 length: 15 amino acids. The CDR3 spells CASSSDREKTYEQYF. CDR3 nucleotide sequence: TGCGCCAGCAGCTCCGACAGGGAAAAGACTTACGAGCAGTACTTC.

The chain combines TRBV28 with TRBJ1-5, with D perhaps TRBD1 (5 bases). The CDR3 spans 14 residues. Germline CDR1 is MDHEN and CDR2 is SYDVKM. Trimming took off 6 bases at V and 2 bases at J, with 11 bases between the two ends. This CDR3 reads CASSWAGGNQPQHF. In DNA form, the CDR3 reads TGTGCCAGCAGCTGGGCGGGGGGCAATCAGCCCCAGCATTTT.

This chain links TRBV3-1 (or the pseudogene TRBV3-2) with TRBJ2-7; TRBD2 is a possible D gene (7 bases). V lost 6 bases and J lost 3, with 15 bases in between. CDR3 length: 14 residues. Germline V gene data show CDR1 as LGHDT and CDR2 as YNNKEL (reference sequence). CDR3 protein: CASRPRGAFYEQYF. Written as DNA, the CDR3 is TGTGCCAGCAGACCTCGGGGGGCCTTCTACGAGCAGTACTTC.

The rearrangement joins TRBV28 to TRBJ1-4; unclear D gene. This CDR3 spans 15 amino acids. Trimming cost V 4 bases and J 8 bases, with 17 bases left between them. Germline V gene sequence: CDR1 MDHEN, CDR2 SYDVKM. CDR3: CASSSRSPLGEKLFF. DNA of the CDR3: TGTGCCAGCAGTTCCCGGAGCCCTCTCGGCGAAAAACTGTTTTTT.

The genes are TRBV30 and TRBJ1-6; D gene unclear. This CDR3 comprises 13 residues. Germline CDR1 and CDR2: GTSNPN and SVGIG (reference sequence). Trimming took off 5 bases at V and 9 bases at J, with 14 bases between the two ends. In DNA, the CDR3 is TGTGCCTGGGTCCAGCGCCTGGGTTCACCCCTCCACTTT. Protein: CAWVQRLGSPLHF.

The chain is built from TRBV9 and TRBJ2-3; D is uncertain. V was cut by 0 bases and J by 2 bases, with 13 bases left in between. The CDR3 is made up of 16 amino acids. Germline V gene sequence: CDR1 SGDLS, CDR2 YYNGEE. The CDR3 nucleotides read TGTGCCAGCAGCGTAGCTCCCATCAGTACCACAGATACGCAGTATTTT. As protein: CASSVAPISTTDTQYF.

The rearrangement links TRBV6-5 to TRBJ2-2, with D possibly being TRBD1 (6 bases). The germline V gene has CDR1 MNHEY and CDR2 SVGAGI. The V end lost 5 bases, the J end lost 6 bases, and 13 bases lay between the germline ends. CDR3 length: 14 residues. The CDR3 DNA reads TGTGCCAGCAGTCCAGGACAGTACGCCGGGGAGCTGTTTTTT. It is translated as CASSPGQYAGELFF.

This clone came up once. CDR3 sequence: CASSHSRSDLAKNIQYF. The CDR3 DNA is TGCGCCAGCAGCCATTCTCGGTCAGACTTAGCCAAAAACATTCAGTACTTC. The chain recombines TRBV4-1 with TRBJ2-4; D unresolved. Germline V gives CDR1 MGHRA, CDR2 YSYEKL. Trimming shortened V by 3 bases and J by 0 bases, and 15 bases separated the two germline ends. This CDR3 comprises 17 residues.

Here the CDR3 reads CASTTGGSSSYEQYF. The CDR3 DNA is TGTGCCAGCACCACCGGCGGGTCGAGCTCCTACGAGCAGTACTTC. V gene TRBV6-6 combines with J gene TRBJ2-7, with D possibly being TRBD2 (5 bases). The germline CDR1 and CDR2 sequences are MNHNY and SVGAGI (reference sequence). V dropped 7 bases and J dropped 0 bases, with 16 bases sitting between them. The CDR3 runs 15 residues.

DNA for the CDR3: TGTGCCAGCAGCTTCAACGACCGGGACAGGATTACCGTCCTAGAAACCGAGCAGTACTTC. Amino acids: CASSFNDRDRITVLETEQYF. The chain recombines TRBV6-6 with TRBJ2-7; 8 bases agree with TRBD1. The CDR3 is made up of 20 amino acids. Looked up from germline, CDR1 is MNHNY and CDR2 is SVGAGI (reference sequence). Losses at the gene ends were 6 bases for V and 6 bases for J; bases not matched to a gene: 28.

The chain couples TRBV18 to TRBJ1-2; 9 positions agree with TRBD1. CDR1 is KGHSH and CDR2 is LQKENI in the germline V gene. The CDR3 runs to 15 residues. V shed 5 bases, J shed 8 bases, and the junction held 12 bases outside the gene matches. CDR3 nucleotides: TGTGCCAGCTCAGCAAGCCGGGACAGGGTTGAGGGCTACACCTTC. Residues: CASSASRDRVEGYTF.

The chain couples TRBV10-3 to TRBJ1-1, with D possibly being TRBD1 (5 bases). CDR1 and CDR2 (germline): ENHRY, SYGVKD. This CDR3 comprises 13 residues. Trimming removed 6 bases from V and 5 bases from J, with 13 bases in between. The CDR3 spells CAISDMGGTEAFF. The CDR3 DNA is TGTGCCATCAGCGATATGGGGGGTACTGAAGCTTTCTTT.

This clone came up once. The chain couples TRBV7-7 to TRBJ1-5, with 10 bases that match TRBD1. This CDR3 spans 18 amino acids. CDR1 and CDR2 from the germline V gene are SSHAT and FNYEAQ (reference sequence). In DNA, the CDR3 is TGTGCTCCCCCCTGGGAGACAGGGGGCACCTCGAGCAATCAGCCCCAGCATTTT. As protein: CAPPWETGGTSSNQPQHF.

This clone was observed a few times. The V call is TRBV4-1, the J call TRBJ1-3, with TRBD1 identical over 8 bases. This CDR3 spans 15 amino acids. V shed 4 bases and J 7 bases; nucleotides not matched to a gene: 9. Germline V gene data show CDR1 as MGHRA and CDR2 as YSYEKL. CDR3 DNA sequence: TGCGCCAGCAGCCCCTCCGGACAGGGTAGGAACACCATATATTTT. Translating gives CASSPSGQGRNTIYF.

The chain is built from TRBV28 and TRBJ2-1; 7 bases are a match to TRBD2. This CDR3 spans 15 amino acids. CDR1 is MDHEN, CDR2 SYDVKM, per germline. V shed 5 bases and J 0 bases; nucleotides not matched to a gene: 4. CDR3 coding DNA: TGTGCCAGCAGTCCCGGGGGGAGCTCCTACAATGAGCAGTTCTTC. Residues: CASSPGGSSYNEQFF.

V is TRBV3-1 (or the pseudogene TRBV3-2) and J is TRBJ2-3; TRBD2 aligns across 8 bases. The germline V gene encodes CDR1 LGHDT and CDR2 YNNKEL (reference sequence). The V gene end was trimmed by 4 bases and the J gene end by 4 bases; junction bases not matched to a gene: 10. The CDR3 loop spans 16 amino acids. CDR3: CASSPLPGGPPDTQYF. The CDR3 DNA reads TGTGCCAGCAGCCCCCTCCCGGGGGGGCCTCCAGATACGCAGTATTTT.

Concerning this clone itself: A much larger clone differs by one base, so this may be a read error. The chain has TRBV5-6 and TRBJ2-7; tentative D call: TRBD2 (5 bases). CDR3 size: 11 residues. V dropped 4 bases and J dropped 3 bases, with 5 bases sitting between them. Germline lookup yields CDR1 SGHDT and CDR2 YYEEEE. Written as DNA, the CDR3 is TGTGCCAGCAGCCGGGACTACGAGCAGTACTTC. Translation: CASSRDYEQYF. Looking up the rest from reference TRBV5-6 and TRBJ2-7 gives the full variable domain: DAGVTQSPTHLIKTRGQQVTLRCSPKSGHDTVSWYQQALGQGPQFIFQYYEEEERQRGNFPDRFSGHQFPNYSSELNVNALLLGDSALYLCASSRDYEQYFGPGTRLTVT.

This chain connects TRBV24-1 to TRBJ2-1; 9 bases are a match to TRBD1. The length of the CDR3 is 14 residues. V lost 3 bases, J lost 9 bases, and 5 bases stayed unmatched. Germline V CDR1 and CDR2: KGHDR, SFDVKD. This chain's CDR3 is CATSDPNRGREQFF. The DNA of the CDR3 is TGTGCCACCAGTGATCCGAACAGGGGGCGTGAGCAGTTCTTC.

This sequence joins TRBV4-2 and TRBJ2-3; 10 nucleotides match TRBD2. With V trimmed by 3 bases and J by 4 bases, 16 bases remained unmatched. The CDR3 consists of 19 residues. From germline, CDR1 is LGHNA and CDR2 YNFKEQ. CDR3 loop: CASSHPGGLAGVFADTQYF. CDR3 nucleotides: TGTGCCAGCAGCCATCCTGGAGGGCTAGCGGGGGTGTTTGCAGATACGCAGTATTTT.